This entry lists 25 T cell receptor beta chains sequenced from one sample in a study of shared clonotypes between healthy human individuals. Here immunoSEQ multiplex PCR was the method, and the copy in TCRdb shows in-frame clones only, minus some. The sample has 1.5 million to 1.9 million clones, roughly 98% seen once; the top ten hold roughly 0.4%. Sequenced input: naive CD4+ T cells sorted from blood. The subset was: CD45RA+ positively selected. The receptors were gathered from a man aged 25 to 45 in good health.

The rearrangement links TRBV4-1 to TRBJ1-5; D ambiguous. CDR1 is MGHRA, CDR2 YSYEKL, per germline. V lost 2 bases, J lost 0 bases, and 8 bases lay in between. This CDR3 spans 15 amino acids. CDR3 loop: CASSQIQSSNQPQHF. In nucleotides, the CDR3 is TGCGCCAGCAGCCAAATACAGAGTAGCAATCAGCCCCAGCATTTT.

V usage is TRBV28 and J usage is TRBJ2-7, with 9 bases aligning to TRBD1. Germline CDR1 and CDR2: MDHEN and SYDVKM. V trimming: 5 bases; J trimming: 6 bases; junction bases outside the gene matches: 11. This CDR3 has 15 amino acids. The CDR3 protein is CASSPPGTGPGEQYF. CDR3 coding DNA: TGTGCCAGCAGTCCCCCCGGGACAGGGCCCGGCGAGCAGTACTTC. The full variable domain, completed using reference TRBV28 and TRBJ2-7, is DVKVTQSSRYLVKRTGEKVFLECVQDMDHENMFWYRQDPGLGLRLIYFSYDVKMKEKGDIPEGYSVSREKKERFSLILESASTNQTSMYLCASSPPGTGPGEQYFGPGTRLTVT.

V is TRBV11-2 and J is TRBJ2-7; the D gene could be TRBD1 or TRBD2 (5 bases each). Germline V gene sequence: CDR1 SGHAT, CDR2 FQNNGV. The ends were cut back, 6 bases at V and 3 bases at J, with 18 bases in the middle. The length of the CDR3 is 15 residues. The CDR3 sequence: CASRRISDSRYEQYF. The CDR3 DNA is TGTGCCAGCAGGCGTATTAGCGACAGTCGCTACGAGCAGTACTTC.

J is TRBJ2-1 and V is TRBV18, with 16 bases aligning to TRBD2. J was trimmed by 15 bases and V by 3 bases; bases with no gene match: 8. Per germline, CDR1 KGHSH and CDR2 LQKENI. The CDR3 is 15 amino acids. The CDR3 spells CASSPGTSGRDLPFF. CDR3 bases: TGTGCCAGCTCACCCGGGACTAGCGGGAGGGATCTCCCGTTCTTC.

The chain has TRBV9 and TRBJ2-2; no clear D gene. CDR3 length: 17 residues. Germline CDR1 reads SGDLS; CDR2 reads YYNGEE. V was trimmed by 1 base and J by 4 bases, leaving 17 bases between them. The CDR3 region is CASSVQRVGSRTGELFF. The CDR3 nucleotides read TGTGCCAGCAGCGTACAACGGGTGGGGTCGCGCACCGGGGAGCTGTTTTTT.

The chain joins TRBV9 to TRBJ2-1; D remains ambiguous. In germline, CDR1 is SGDLS, CDR2 YYNGEE. This CDR3 spans 14 amino acids. V shed 4 bases and J shed 6 bases, with 14 bases lying between them. The CDR3 reads CASSFRALGNEQFF. DNA for the CDR3: TGTGCCAGCAGCTTCCGGGCCCTAGGCAATGAGCAGTTCTTC.

This clone has a single count. The V gene is TRBV5-1, the J gene TRBJ2-1, with TRBD2 matching over 7 bases. The germline V gene has CDR1 SGHRS and CDR2 YFSETQ. After removal of 3 bases from V and 7 bases from J, the junction contained 7 bases not matched to a gene. The CDR3 loop spans 14 amino acids. CDR3 in DNA: TGCGCCAGCAGCTCGCTAGCGGTTAGGAATGAGCAGTTCTTC. Amino acid sequence: CASSSLAVRNEQFF. Together with reference TRBV5-1 and TRBJ2-1, the CDR3 gives the full variable domain: KAGVTQTPRYLIKTRGQQVTLSCSPISGHRSVSWYQQTPGQGLQFLFEYFSETQRNKGNFPGRFSGRQFSNSRSEMNVSTLELGDSALYLCASSSLAVRNEQFFGPGTRLTVL.

Remarks on this clone: The same CDR3 arises from other DNA sequences in this sample as well. The J gene is TRBJ2-1, the V gene TRBV2; no firm D call. The CDR3 has 13 residues. CDR1 and CDR2 from the germline V gene are SNHLY and FYNNEI. V was shortened by 2 bases and J by 5 bases, with 7 bases between the two germline ends. CDR3 DNA: TGTGCCAGCAGTGAACTTCGCGACAATGAGCAGTTCTTC. Translating it yields CASSELRDNEQFF.

The chain joins TRBV9 to TRBJ2-1, with 10 bases that match TRBD2. The CDR3 totals 16 residues. V lost 0 bases, J lost 0 bases, and 0 bases stayed unmatched. Germline CDR1 reads SGDLS; CDR2 reads YYNGEE. The CDR3 DNA follows: TGTGCCAGCAGCGTAGTAGCGGGAGGCTCCTACAATGAGCAGTTCTTC. It translates to CASSVVAGGSYNEQFF. Combining the CDR3 with reference TRBV9 and TRBJ2-1 gives the whole variable domain DSGVTQTPKHLITATGQRVTLRCSPRSGDLSVYWYQQSLDQGLQFLIQYYNGEERAKGNILERFSAQQFPDLHSELNLSSLELGDSALYFCASSVVAGGSYNEQFFGPGTRLTVL.

The J gene is TRBJ1-2, the V gene TRBV6-5; maybe TRBD1 (6 bases). The CDR3 length is 15 residues. The V gene's germline CDR1 is MNHEY and CDR2 SVGAGI. Trimming removed 4 bases at V and 5 bases at J, with 17 bases between. The CDR3 nucleotides read TGTGCCAGCAGTTTGACAGGCCCTTTTAGGTATGGCTACACCTTC. Its translation: CASSLTGPFRYGYTF.

V is TRBV5-4 and J is TRBJ2-1; 10 positions match TRBD2. The CDR3 runs to 14 residues. The V gene's germline CDR1 is SGHNT and CDR2 YYREEE (reference sequence). The junction had 5 bases not matched to a gene; V was cut back by 4 bases and J by 7 bases. Written as DNA, the CDR3 is TGTGCCAGCAGCGAGCGGGAGGGCCAAAATGAGCAGTTCTTC. Protein product: CASSEREGQNEQFF.

The rearrangement joins TRBV21-1 to TRBJ2-7; the table assigns TRBD2, which was not confirmed against the DNA. TRBV21-1 is marked as a pseudogene. The CDR3 runs 16 residues. This CDR3 is CASSKYWTSGNYEQYF. The CDR3, as DNA: TGTGCCAGCAGCAAATACTGGACTAGCGGGAACTACGAGCAGTACTTC.

The genes are TRBV29-1 and TRBJ2-3; 12 bases agree with TRBD1. The CDR3 has 14 amino acids. CDR1 and CDR2 (germline): SQVTM, ANQGSEA. The junction had 5 bases not matched to a gene; V was cut back by 7 bases and J by 3 bases. The DNA of the CDR3 is TGCAGCGCCCCGGGACAGGGGGCTACAGATACGCAGTATTTT. It encodes CSAPGQGATDTQYF.

V gene TRBV5-4 combines with J gene TRBJ1-1; D may be TRBD1 (5 bases). Trimming took 5 bases from V and 1 from J, leaving 15 bases between them. The CDR3 totals 15 residues. Germline loops: CDR1 SGHNT, CDR2 YYREEE (reference sequence). DNA of the CDR3: TGTGCCAGCAGAGGTATGGGACGCGCGAACACTGAAGCTTTCTTT. It specifies CASRGMGRANTEAFF.

V gene TRBV6-1 combines with J gene TRBJ1-5, with a weak D call TRBD1 (5 bases). This CDR3 spans 13 amino acids. Germline CDR1 reads MNHNS; CDR2 reads SASEGT. V lost 10 bases, J lost 2 bases, and 12 bases lay in between. The CDR3, as DNA: TGTGCCATAAATACAGGTGGCAATCAGCCCCAGCATTTT. Protein: CAINTGGNQPQHF.

The V call is TRBV18, the J call TRBJ2-1, with D possibly TRBD1 on 5 matching bases. CDR1 is KGHSH and CDR2 is LQKENI in the germline V gene. The V end lost 6 bases, the J end lost 3 bases, and 15 bases lay between the germline ends. The CDR3 length is 15 residues. CDR3 nucleotides: TGTGCCAGCTCCCCTCAGGGATACGGCTACAATGAGCAGTTCTTC. This sequence encodes CASSPQGYGYNEQFF.

This clone came up a few times. Other DNA sequences in the same sample also yield this CDR3. V is TRBV7-9 and J is TRBJ1-5; D not resolved. Germline V gives CDR1 SEHNR, CDR2 FQNEAQ (reference sequence). The CDR3 is 14 amino acids. The germline V and J ends were trimmed by 0 bases and 1 base, with 4 bases remaining between them. The CDR3 sequence is CASSLAGSNQPQHF. The CDR3 bases are TGTGCCAGCAGCTTAGCTGGGAGCAATCAGCCCCAGCATTTT.

This chain uses TRBV18 with TRBJ2-7; TRBD1 or TRBD2 may be the D gene (5 bases each). Germline V CDR1 and CDR2: KGHSH, LQKENI. V was clipped by 4 bases and J by 0 bases, with 7 bases between them. The CDR3 contains 13 residues. In DNA, the CDR3 is TGTGCCAGCTCACGGGACGACTCCTACGAGCAGTACTTC. Amino acid sequence: CASSRDDSYEQYF.

This chain links TRBV4-3 with TRBJ2-2; D ambiguous. The CDR3 is 14 amino acids. Germline V lookup: CDR1 LGHNA, CDR2 YSLEER. The V gene lost 0 bases and the J gene lost 6 bases, with 8 bases spanning the gap. The CDR3 sequence: CASSQDRAAGELFF. The CDR3 region has the DNA TGCGCCAGCAGCCAAGATCGGGCCGCCGGGGAGCTGTTTTTT.

The chain recombines TRBV28 with TRBJ1-5; no clear D. V was clipped by 6 bases and J by 5 bases, with 17 bases between them. This CDR3 is 15 amino acids long. CDR1 MDHEN and CDR2 SYDVKM come from the germline V gene. In nucleotides, the CDR3 is TGTGCCAGCAGGTCTTACGACCTCTCTCATCAGCCCCAGCATTTT. Amino acid sequence: CASRSYDLSHQPQHF.

The rearrangement uses TRBV18 and TRBJ1-2; 9 bases fit TRBD1. V lost 2 bases, J lost 0 bases, and 7 bases stayed unmatched. CDR3 size: 17 residues. Per the germline V gene, CDR1 is KGHSH and CDR2 is LQKENI. DNA for the CDR3: TGTGCCAGCTCACCAGGGACAGGGAAACCCTCTAACTATGGCTACACCTTC. This sequence encodes CASSPGTGKPSNYGYTF.

The genes are TRBV28 and TRBJ2-7, with 7 bases lining up with TRBD2. The CDR3 has 15 residues. Trimming took 6 bases from V and 4 from J; bases not matched to a gene: 12. Germline CDR1 is MDHEN and CDR2 is SYDVKM. The CDR3 sequence: CASSSLIAGPYEQYF. Written as DNA, the CDR3 is TGTGCCAGCAGCTCGTTGATAGCGGGTCCTTACGAGCAGTACTTC.

Written as DNA, the CDR3 is TGCGCCAGCAGCTTGGACCCAACCAGGGCGGGTATCACCTATGAGCAGTTCTTC. It specifies CASSLDPTRAGITYEQFF. This chain links TRBV5-1 with TRBJ2-1; TRBD1 or TRBD2 may be the D gene (5 bases each). Per germline, CDR1 SGHRS and CDR2 YFSETQ. Trimming pared 0 bases from V and 8 bases from J, leaving 24 bases between. The CDR3 extends over 18 amino acids.

The gene calls are TRBV11-2 and TRBJ1-2; 9 bases map to TRBD1. The CDR3 covers 13 residues. The junction had 5 bases not matched to a gene; V was cut back by 5 bases and J by 7 bases. The germline gives CDR1 SGHAT, CDR2 FQNNGV. CDR3 in DNA: TGTGCCAGCAGCCAGGGACAGGGTCGTGGCTACACCTTC. Its protein product is CASSQGQGRGYTF.

V gene TRBV7-8 combines with J gene TRBJ1-2; 7 positions agree with TRBD1. CDR1 is SGHVS, CDR2 FQNEAQ, per germline. There are 16 residues in the CDR3. V was clipped by 5 bases and J by 4 bases; unmatched bases: 13. For the CDR3, the DNA is TGTGCCAGCAGCCCCATACCGGGACAGATAACCTATGGCTACACCTTC. Amino acids: CASSPIPGQITYGYTF.